The rows below give T cell receptor beta chains drawn from one sample of a study of T cells in Graves' hyperthyroidism and ophthalmopathy. TCRdb passed the multiplex PCR reads through MiXCR, listing each CDR3 protein once. The sample has a few hundred thousand distinct CDR3 sequences; 15% to 20% are singletons. Sequencing used blood. The source of these receptors is a man in his late teens or twenties with Graves' ophthalmopathy. CDR3s include the opening cysteine and the closing phenylalanine or tryptophan. The D gene is left open where the match is weak. The size of a clone is reported for some rows only, either as once, few or many, or as a class for expanded clones.

TRBJ1-2 | TRBV15 | NA | few | TGTGCCACCAGCAGAGAGGTTGGGCAGGGGGGCTACACCTTC | CATSREVGQGGYTF
TRBJ2-7 | TRBV12-3/TRBV12-4 | NA | many | TGTGCCAGCAGTCTCAGACGGCAATACGAGCAGTACTTC | CASSLRRQYEQYF
TRBJ2-7 | TRBV7-8 | TRBD1 | few | TGTGCCAGCAGCTTTAATATAGGGACAGCCATCCACGAGCAGTACTTC | CASSFNIGTAIHEQYF
TRBJ2-7 | TRBV27 | NA | few | TGTGCCAGCAGTGCCCGGGGCCAAGCGGCCGAGCAGTACTTC | CASSARGQAAEQYF
TRBJ2-1 | TRBV24-1 | NA | few | TGTGCCACCAGTGCGGCAGGGATTGACAATGAGCAGTTCTTC | CATSAAGIDNEQFF
TRBJ1-2 | TRBV29-1 | NA | many | TGCAGCGTTGATATCCCCTTTGGGGTTGCCGACTATGGCTACACCTTC | CSVDIPFGVADYGYTF
TRBJ2-4 | TRBV20-1 | NA | NA | TGCAGTGCTATCCAGGGGGGAGTCAAAAACATTCAGTACTTC | CSAIQGGVKNIQYF
TRBJ2-7 | TRBV7-2 | TRBD1 | many | TGTGCCAGCAGCTTACCCGGGACAGTCTACGAGCAGTACTTC | CASSLPGTVYEQYF
TRBJ1-1 | TRBV5-1 | NA | many | TGTGCCAGCAGCTTAGATGGCAGAAACACTGAAGCTTTCTTT | CASSLDGRNTEAFF
TRBJ2-7 | TRBV28 | NA | few | TGTGCCAGCATAGGAAGGCCCTACGAGCAGTACTTC | CASIGRPYEQYF
TRBJ2-2 | TRBV11-2 | TRBD2 | many | TGTGCCAGCAGACGCTGGACTAGCGTAGATCAGACCGGGGAGCTGTTTTTT | CASRRWTSVDQTGELFF
TRBJ2-2 | TRBV19 | TRBD1 | NA | TGTGCCAGTAGTCCCGTCAGACAGGGGAGCACCGGGGAGCTGTTTTTT | CASSPVRQGSTGELFF
TRBJ1-2 | TRBV9 | TRBD1 | few | TGTGCCAGCAGCGGGGACAGGGGTTACTATGGCTACACCTTC | CASSGDRGYYGYTF
TRBJ1-1 | TRBV5-1 | NA | many | TGCGCCAGCAGCTTGCGGGTGGGGAACACTGAAGCTTTCTTT | CASSLRVGNTEAFF
TRBJ2-1 | TRBV18 | TRBD2 | NA | TGTGCCAGCTCACCACCTTTTCCTAGCGGGGTCCTCAATGAGCAGTTCTTC | CASSPPFPSGVLNEQFF
TRBJ2-1 | TRBV20-1 | TRBD2 | NA | TGCAGTGCTGTTGGGACTAGTAGGGATGAGCAGTTCTTC | CSAVGTSRDEQFF
TRBJ2-6 | TRBV7-2 | NA | few | TGTGCCAGCAGCTTATGGAGAGCTGGGGCCAACGTCCTGACTTTC | CASSLWRAGANVLTF
TRBJ1-6 | TRBV20-1 | NA | many | TGCAGTGCCGCCGAAAGGGGCGGTAATTCACCCCTCCACTTT | CSAAERGGNSPLHF
TRBJ1-3 | TRBV5-1 | TRBD1 | once | TGCGCCAGCAGTCGCCCCGGGACAGCGCGAAACACCATATATTTT | CASSRPGTARNTIYF
TRBJ1-5 | TRBV12-3/TRBV12-4 | NA | few | TGTGCCAGCAGTTTATATTCGGGGGGCCTCAATCAGCCCCAGCATTTT | CASSLYSGGLNQPQHF
TRBJ2-1 | TRBV20-1 | NA | NA | TGCAGTGCTAGAGTAGAACTAAGGTACAATGAGCAGTTCTTC | CSARVELRYNEQFF
TRBJ1-6 | TRBV11-2 | TRBD1 | few | TGTGCCAGCAGCTCCTACCGGGACAGAAATTCACCCCTCCACTTT | CASSSYRDRNSPLHF
TRBJ1-5 | TRBV12-3/TRBV12-4 | TRBD1 | few | TGTGCCAGCAGTTTAGGGACAGGCATGCCCCAGCATTTT | CASSLGTGMPQHF
TRBJ2-7 | TRBV3-1 | NA | many | TGTGCCAGCAGCCGGATCACGGGGAACGAGCAGTACTTC | CASSRITGNEQYF